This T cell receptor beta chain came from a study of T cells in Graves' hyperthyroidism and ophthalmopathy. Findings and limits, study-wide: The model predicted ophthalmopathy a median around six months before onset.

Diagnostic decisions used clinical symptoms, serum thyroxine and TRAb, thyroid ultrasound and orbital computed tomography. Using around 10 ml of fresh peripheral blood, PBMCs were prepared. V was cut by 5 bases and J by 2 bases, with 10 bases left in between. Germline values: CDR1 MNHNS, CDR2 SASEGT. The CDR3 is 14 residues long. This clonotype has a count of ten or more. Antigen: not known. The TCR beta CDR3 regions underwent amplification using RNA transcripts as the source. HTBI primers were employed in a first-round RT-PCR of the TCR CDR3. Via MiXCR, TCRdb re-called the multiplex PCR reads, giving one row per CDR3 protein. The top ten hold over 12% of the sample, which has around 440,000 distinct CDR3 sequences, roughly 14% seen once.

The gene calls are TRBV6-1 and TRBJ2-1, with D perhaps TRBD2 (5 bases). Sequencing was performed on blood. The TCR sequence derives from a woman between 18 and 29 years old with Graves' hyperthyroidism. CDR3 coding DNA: TGTGCCAGCAGTTACACCGGGGCCTACAATGAGCAGTTCTTC. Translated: CASSYTGAYNEQFF.